Given below is one TCR beta chain in context. Participants were aged 18 to 89 years from about 25 US areas. Categorization into cohorts depended on clinical history that participants reported. Either two negative PCRs, clearance, or symptom resolution qualified Cohort 3 donors as recovered. Using immunoSEQ multiplex PCR, the repertoire was profiled, and TCRdb retains in-frame clones only, with some absent. The table lists roughly 360,000 clones, over 75% of them singletons. Unmatched junction bases numbered 7, after V lost 3 bases and J lost 4 bases. From germline, CDR1 is LNHDA and CDR2 SQIVND (reference sequence). The CDR3 spans 16 residues. This specimen belongs to a study of blood T cell repertoires in COVID-19. The wider study: Samples taken during acute and convalescent COVID-19 were collected in the United States, Italy and Spain.

The J gene is TRBJ1-5, the V gene TRBV19; 9 bases align to TRBD1. This receptor was taken from a man between 25 and 39 years old who had recovered from COVID-19. Sequencing was carried out using PBMCs or T cells enriched from blood (not recorded which). CDR3 residues: CASSIPTGGWNQPQHF. In DNA form, the CDR3 reads TGTGCCAGTAGTATCCCGACAGGGGGGTGGAATCAGCCCCAGCATTTT.